The 7 T cell receptor beta chains presented below share a single source sample, sequenced in a study of cytomegalovirus exposure and HLA in healthy donors. Primers for the PCR totalled 60 Vbeta and 13 Jbeta. TCRdb's table, derived via immunoSEQ multiplex PCR, lists solely in-frame clones and lacks some. The sample has 110,000 or so clones, less than 85% seen once. What was sequenced was PBMCs. The source of these receptors is a man aged 50 or older in good health and CMV-seropositive.

The chain is built from TRBV6-5 and TRBJ1-3, with D uncertain. Trimming took 2 bases from V and 3 from J, leaving 8 bases between them. CDR1 and CDR2 from the germline V gene are MNHEY and SVGAGI. CDR3 length: 14 amino acids. Here the CDR3 DNA reads TGTGCCAGCAGTTACATGGGAGGTGGAAACACCATATATTTT. Translating it yields CASSYMGGGNTIYF.

J is TRBJ2-2 and V is TRBV28, with 8 bases matching TRBD1. This CDR3 has 15 amino acids. Trimming at V came to 6 bases and at J to 7 bases, leaving 10 bases not matched to a gene. Germline V gives CDR1 MDHEN, CDR2 SYDVKM. The CDR3 spells CASSDFRGHGGELFF. CDR3 in DNA: TGTGCCAGCAGCGATTTCAGGGGGCATGGCGGGGAGCTGTTTTTT.

This rearrangement joins TRBV11-3 to TRBJ1-2; no clear D gene. Germline CDR1 is SGHNT and CDR2 is YENEEA. The CDR3 covers 15 residues. V lost 4 bases, J lost 8 bases, and 20 bases lay in between. CDR3 DNA sequence: TGTGCCAGCAGCTCCCAACCAGTCACGGGATTGGGCTACACCTTC. Its protein product is CASSSQPVTGLGYTF.

V gene TRBV11-3 combines with J gene TRBJ2-1; 8 positions agree with TRBD1. This CDR3 has 14 residues. The germline gives CDR1 SGHNT, CDR2 YENEEA. The trim removed 5 bases at V and 9 bases at J, leaving 9 bases unmatched. The CDR3 protein is CASSTNPGGGEQFF. The CDR3 DNA sequence: TGTGCCAGCAGCACTAACCCAGGGGGCGGTGAGCAGTTCTTC.

The rearrangement links TRBV29-1 to TRBJ2-2, with TRBD1 matching 11 bases. With V trimmed by 7 bases and J by 5 bases, 9 bases remained unmatched. Germline CDR1 is SQVTM and CDR2 is ANQGSEA. This CDR3 region has 15 residues. The CDR3 sequence: CSASRDRGGTGELFF. CDR3 in DNA: TGCAGCGCGAGTAGGGACAGGGGGGGAACCGGGGAGCTGTTTTTT.

The V and J genes are TRBV7-8 and TRBJ2-7; TRBD2 agrees at 9 bases. The length of the CDR3 is 15 residues. The germline gives CDR1 SGHVS, CDR2 FQNEAQ. V lost 8 bases and J lost 4; bases outside the gene matches: 12. In DNA form, the CDR3 reads TGTGCCAGCTCCCCCGGGCTAGCGGGGATATACGAGCAGTACTTC. It is translated as CASSPGLAGIYEQYF. The full variable domain, rest sourced from reference TRBV7-8 and TRBJ2-7, is GAGVSQSPRYKVAKRGQDVALRCDPISGHVSLFWYQQALGQGPEFLTYFQNEAQLDKSGLPSDRFFAERPEGSVSTLKIQRTQQEDSAVYLCASSPGLAGIYEQYFGPGTRLTVT.

The chain has TRBV29-1 and TRBJ2-5; D may be TRBD1 (6 bases). CDR1 SQVTM and CDR2 ANQGSEA come from the germline V gene. The CDR3 spans 14 residues. V was pared by 6 bases and J by 0 bases, with 14 bases between. CDR3 DNA: TGCAGCGTGGACAGCCTCGGGTACCAAGAGACCCAGTACTTC. This gives the protein CSVDSLGYQETQYF.